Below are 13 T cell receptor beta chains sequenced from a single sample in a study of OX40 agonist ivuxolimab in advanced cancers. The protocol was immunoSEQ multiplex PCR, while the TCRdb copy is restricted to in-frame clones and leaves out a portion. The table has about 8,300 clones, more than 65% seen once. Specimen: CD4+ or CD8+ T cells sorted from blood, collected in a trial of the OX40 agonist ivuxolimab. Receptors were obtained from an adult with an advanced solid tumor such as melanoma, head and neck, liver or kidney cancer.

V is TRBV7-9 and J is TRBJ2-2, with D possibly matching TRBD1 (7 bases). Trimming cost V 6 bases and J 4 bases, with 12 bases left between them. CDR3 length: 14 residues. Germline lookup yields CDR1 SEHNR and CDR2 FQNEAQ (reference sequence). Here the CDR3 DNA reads TGTGCCAGCAGTGTCCAGGGGGGCACCGGGGAGCTGTTTTTT. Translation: CASSVQGGTGELFF.

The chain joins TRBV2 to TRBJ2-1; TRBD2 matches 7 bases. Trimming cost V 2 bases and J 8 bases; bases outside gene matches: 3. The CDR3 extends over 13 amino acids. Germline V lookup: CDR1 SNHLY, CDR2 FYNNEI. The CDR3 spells CASSEPRGDEQFF. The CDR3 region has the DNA TGTGCCAGCAGTGAACCTCGGGGGGATGAGCAGTTCTTC. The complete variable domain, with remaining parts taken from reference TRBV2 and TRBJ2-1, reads EPEVTQTPSHQVTQMGQEVILRCVPISNHLYFYWYRQILGQKVEFLVSFYNNEISEKSEIFDDQFSVERPDGSNFTLKIRSTKLEDSAMYFCASSEPRGDEQFFGPGTRLTVL.

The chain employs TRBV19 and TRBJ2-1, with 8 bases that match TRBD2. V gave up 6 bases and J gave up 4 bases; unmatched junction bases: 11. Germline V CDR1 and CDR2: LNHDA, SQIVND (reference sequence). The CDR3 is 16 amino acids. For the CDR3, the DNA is TGTGCCAGTAGCCCCACCCGGGAGCGGGGGTACAATGAGCAGTTCTTC. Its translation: CASSPTRERGYNEQFF.

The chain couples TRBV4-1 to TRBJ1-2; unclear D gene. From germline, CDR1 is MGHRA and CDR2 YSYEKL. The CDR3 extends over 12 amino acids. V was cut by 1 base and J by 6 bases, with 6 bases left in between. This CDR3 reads CASSQGADGYTF. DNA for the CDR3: TGCGCCAGCAGCCAAGGGGCGGATGGCTACACCTTC.

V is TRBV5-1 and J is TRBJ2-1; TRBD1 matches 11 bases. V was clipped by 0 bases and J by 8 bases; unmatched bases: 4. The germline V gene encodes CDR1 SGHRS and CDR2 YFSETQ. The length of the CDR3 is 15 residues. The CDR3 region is CASSLEGTGGDEQFF. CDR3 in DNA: TGCGCCAGCAGCTTGGAAGGGACAGGGGGAGATGAGCAGTTCTTC.

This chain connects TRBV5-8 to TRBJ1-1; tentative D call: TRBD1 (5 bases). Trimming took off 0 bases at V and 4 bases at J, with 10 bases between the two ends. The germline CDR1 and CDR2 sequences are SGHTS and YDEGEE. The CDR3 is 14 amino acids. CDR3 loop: CASSLGTGRTEAFF. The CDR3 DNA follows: TGTGCCAGCAGCTTGGGAACAGGTCGCACTGAAGCTTTCTTT. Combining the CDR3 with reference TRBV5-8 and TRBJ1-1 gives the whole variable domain EAGVTQSPTHLIKTRGQQATLRCSPISGHTSVYWYQQALGLGLQFLLWYDEGEERNRGNFPPRFSGRQFPNYSSELNVNALELEDSALYLCASSLGTGRTEAFFGQGTRLTVV.

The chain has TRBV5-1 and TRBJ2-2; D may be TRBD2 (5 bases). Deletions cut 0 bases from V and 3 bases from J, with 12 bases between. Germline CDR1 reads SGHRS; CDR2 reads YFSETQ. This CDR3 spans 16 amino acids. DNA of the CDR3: TGCGCCAGCAGCTTGGTAGGAGGATGGGACACCGGGGAGCTGTTTTTT. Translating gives CASSLVGGWDTGELFF.

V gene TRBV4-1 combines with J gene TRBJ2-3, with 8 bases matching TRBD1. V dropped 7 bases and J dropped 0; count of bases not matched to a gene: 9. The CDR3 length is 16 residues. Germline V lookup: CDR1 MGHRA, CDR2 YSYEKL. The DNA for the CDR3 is TGCGCCAGCATGGTGTATTGGACAGGGAGCACAGATACGCAGTATTTT. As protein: CASMVYWTGSTDTQYF.

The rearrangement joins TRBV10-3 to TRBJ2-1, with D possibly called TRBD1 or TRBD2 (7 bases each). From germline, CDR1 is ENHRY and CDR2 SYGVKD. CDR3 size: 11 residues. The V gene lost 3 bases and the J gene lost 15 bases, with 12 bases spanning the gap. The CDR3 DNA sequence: TGTGCCATCAGTGACAGGGGGGGAGGGTTCTTC. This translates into CAISDRGGGFF.

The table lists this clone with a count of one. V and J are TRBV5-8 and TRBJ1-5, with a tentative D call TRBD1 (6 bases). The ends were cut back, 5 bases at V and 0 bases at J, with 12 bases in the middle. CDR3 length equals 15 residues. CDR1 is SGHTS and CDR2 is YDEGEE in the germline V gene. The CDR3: CASSWDTDSNQPQHF. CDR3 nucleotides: TGTGCCAGCAGTTGGGACACCGATAGCAATCAGCCCCAGCATTTT.

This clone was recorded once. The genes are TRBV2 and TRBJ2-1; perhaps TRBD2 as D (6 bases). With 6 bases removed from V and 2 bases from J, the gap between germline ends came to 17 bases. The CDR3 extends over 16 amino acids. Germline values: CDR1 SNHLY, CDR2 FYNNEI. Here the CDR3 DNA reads TGTGCCAGCAGCCAACTCGGGCTAGCGACCTACAATGAGCAGTTCTTC. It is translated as CASSQLGLATYNEQFF. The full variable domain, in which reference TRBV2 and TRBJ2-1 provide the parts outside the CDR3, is EPEVTQTPSHQVTQMGQEVILRCVPISNHLYFYWYRQILGQKVEFLVSFYNNEISEKSEIFDDQFSVERPDGSNFTLKIRSTKLEDSAMYFCASSQLGLATYNEQFFGPGTRLTVL.

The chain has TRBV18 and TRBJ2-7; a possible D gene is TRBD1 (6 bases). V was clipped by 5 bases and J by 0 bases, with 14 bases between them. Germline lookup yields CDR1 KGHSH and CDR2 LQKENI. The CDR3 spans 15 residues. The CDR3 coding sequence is TGTGCCAGCTCAGCAACTCGACAGGACTCCTACGAGCAGTACTTC. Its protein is CASSATRQDSYEQYF.

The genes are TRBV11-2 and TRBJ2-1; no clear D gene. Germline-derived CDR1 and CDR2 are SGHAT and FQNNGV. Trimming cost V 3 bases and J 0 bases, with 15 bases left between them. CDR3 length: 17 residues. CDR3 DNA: TGTGCCAGCAGCTTCCTTCGGCCAGAGAGCTCCTACAATGAGCAGTTCTTC. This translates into CASSFLRPESSYNEQFF.